This TCR beta chain was identified during a study of T cell responses to AZD1222 COVID-19 vaccine. Findings of the study overall: Spike-specific TCR breadth rose after two AZD1222 doses, and depth rose as well. It was only after the peak T cell response that any repertoires were sampled. Most donors were white British, females outnumbered males, and clonal diversity was possibly underestimated.

About this clone: Its antigen remains unknown.

Per germline, CDR1 LGHDT and CDR2 YNNKEL (reference sequence). The CDR3 is 13 residues long. The V gene lost 4 bases and the J gene lost 4 bases, with 10 bases spanning the gap. Sequencing was performed with immunoSEQ multiplex PCR; in TCRdb, only in-frame clones are kept and a portion is missing. The sample contains about 120,000 clones, roughly 88% of which appear only once. V is TRBV3-1 (or the pseudogene TRBV3-2) and J is TRBJ1-1, with unresolved D. The sequence came from an adult who received the AZD1222 COVID-19 vaccine. The source was peripheral blood, collected 28 days after the second AZD1222 dose. DNA for the CDR3: TGTGCCAGCAGCCGCGGAGACCTCACTGAAGCTTTCTTT. Its translation: CASSRGDLTEAFF.